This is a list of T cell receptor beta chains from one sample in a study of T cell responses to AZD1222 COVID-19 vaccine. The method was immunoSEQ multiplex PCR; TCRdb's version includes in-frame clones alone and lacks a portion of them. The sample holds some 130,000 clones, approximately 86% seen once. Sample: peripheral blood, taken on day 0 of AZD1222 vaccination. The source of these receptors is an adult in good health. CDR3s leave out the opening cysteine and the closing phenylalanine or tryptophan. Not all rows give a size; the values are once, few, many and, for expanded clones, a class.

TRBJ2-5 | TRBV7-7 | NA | ASSPGLAGMETQY
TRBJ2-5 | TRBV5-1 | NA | ASSLGDRGDQETQY
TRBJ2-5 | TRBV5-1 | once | ASSLDTGGETQY
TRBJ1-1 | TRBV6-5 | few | ASSFAELNTEAF
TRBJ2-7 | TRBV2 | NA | ASSSFGTGGGEQY
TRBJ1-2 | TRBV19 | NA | ASSTGQGAVLPYGYT
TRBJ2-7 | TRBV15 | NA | ATSRDRGGAVRSEQY
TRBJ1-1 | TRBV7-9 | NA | ASSPRTVTEAF
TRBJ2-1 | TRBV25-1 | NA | ASSGGGGYNEQF
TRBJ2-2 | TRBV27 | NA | ASSTSGRNTGELF
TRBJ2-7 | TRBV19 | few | ASSIVGSASGIEQY
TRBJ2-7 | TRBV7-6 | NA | ASSLAGRSYEQY
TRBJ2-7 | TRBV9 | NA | ASGRDTLADEQY
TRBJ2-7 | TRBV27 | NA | ASSPRGSYEQY
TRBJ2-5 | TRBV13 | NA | ASSATGTALRVKETQY
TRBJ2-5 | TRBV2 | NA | ASSGNSIEETQY